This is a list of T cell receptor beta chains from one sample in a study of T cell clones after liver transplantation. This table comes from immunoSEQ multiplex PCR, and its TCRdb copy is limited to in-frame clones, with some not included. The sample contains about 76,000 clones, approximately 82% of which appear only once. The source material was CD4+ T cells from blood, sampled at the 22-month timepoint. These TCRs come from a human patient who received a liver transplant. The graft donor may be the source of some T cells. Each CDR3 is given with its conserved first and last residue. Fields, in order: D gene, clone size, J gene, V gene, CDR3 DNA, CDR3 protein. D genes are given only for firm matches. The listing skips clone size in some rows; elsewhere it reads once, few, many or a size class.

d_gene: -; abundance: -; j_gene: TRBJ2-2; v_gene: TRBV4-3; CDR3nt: TGCGCCAGCAGCCACCGCTGGAACACCGGGGAGCTGTTTTTT; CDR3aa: CASSHRWNTGELFF
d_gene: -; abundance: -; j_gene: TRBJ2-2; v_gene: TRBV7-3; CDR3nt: TGTGCCAGCAGCGAGCGTGGGGCTAACACCGGGGAGCTGTTTTTT; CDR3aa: CASSERGANTGELFF
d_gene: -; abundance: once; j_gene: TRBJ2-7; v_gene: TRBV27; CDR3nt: TGTGCCAGCAGTCCGACAGTGGGCTTGTTCGAGCAGTACTTC; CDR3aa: CASSPTVGLFEQYF
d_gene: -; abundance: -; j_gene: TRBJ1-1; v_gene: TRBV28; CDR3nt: TGTGCCAGCAGTTCACCAGCCCAGAACACTGAAGCTTTCTTT; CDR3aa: CASSSPAQNTEAFF
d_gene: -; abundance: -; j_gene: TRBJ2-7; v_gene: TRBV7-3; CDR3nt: TGTGCCAGCAGCTTAGCCTCGACCGGGAAATCCTCCTACGAGCAGTACTTC; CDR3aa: CASSLASTGKSSYEQYF
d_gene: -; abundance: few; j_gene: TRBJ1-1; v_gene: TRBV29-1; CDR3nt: TGCAGCGCCTATCAGGGGTACACTGAAGCTTTCTTT; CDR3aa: CSAYQGYTEAFF
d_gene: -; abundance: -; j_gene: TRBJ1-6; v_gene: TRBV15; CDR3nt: TGTGCCACCAGCAGAGATCGGGGCTATAATTCACCCCTCCACTTT; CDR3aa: CATSRDRGYNSPLHF
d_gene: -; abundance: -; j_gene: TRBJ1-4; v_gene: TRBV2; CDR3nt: TGTGCCAGCAGTACCTTACGGTCAACTAATGAAAAACTGTTTTTT; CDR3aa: CASSTLRSTNEKLFF
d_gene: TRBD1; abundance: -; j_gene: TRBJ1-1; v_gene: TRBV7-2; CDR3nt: TGTGCCAGCAGCTTGAGGGGGCTATTAGGGGTTGAAGCTTTCTTT; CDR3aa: CASSLRGLLGVEAFF
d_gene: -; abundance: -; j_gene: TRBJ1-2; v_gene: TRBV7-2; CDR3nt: TGTGCCAGCACCGAAGGACCAGGGAGTTTTAACTATGGCTACACCTTC; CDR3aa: CASTEGPGSFNYGYTF
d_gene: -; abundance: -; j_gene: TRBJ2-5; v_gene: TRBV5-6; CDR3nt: TGTGCCAGCAGCTTGTCCGGGGGAGAGACCCAGTACTTC; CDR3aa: CASSLSGGETQYF
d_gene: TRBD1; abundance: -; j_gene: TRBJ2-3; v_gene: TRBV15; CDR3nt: TGTGCCACCAGCATTACCGGGACAGGGCCAGATACGCAGTATTTT; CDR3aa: CATSITGTGPDTQYF
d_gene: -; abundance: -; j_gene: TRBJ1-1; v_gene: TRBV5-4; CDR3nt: TGTGCCAGCAGCTTGGCCGGGAGCACTGAAGCTTTCTTT; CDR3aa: CASSLAGSTEAFF
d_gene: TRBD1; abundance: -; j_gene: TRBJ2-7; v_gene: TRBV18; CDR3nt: TGTGCCAGCTCCCTCTTTAGGACAGGGGATCCCTACGAGCAGTACTTC; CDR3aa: CASSLFRTGDPYEQYF
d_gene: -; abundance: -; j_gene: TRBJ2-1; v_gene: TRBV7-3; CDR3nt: TGTGCCAGCAGCTTAAGCTTGAACAATGAGCAGTTCTTC; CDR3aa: CASSLSLNNEQFF
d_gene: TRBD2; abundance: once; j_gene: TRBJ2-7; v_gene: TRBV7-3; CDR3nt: TGTGCCAGCAGCCGTACCGGGACTACGAACCTCTACGAGCAGTACTTC; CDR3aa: CASSRTGTTNLYEQYF
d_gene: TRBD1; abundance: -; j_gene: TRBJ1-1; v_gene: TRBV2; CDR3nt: TGTGCCAGCAAGAGGGACAGGGTGAACACTGAAGCTTTCTTT; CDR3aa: CASKRDRVNTEAFF
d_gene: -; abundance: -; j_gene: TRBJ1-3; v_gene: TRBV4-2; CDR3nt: TGTGCCAGCAGCCAAGAAGGAGGAAACACCATATATTTT; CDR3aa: CASSQEGGNTIYF
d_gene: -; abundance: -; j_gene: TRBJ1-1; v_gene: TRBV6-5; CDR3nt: TGTGCCAGCAGCCGGGGGGCAGACACTGAAGCTTTCTTT; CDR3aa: CASSRGADTEAFF
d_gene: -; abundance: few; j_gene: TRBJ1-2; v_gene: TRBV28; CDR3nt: TGTGCCAGCAGTTTAGGGGTGCCGGCGTATGGCTACACCTTC; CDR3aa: CASSLGVPAYGYTF
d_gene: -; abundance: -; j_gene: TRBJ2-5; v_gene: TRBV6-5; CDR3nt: TGTGCCAGCAGTTACGTGGCGGGGCAAGAGACCCAGTACTTC; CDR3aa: CASSYVAGQETQYF
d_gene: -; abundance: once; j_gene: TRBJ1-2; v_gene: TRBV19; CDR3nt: TGTGCCAGTAGTTCGGACGTCGATAACTATGGCTACACCTTC; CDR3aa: CASSSDVDNYGYTF
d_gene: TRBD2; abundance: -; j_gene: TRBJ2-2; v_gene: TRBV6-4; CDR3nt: TGTGCCACCACGGTCCGGCTAGCGGGAGGGCGGAACACCGGGGAGCTGTTTTTT; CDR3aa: CATTVRLAGGRNTGELFF
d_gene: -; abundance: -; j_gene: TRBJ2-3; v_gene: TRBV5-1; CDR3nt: TGCGCCAGCACCCGGGACGGAAGCACAGATACGCAGTATTTT; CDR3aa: CASTRDGSTDTQYF
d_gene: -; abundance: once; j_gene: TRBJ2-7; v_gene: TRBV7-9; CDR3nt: TGTGCCAGCAGCCCGAGGGGCAGGGGAAGTGGCGAGCAGTACTTC; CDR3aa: CASSPRGRGSGEQYF
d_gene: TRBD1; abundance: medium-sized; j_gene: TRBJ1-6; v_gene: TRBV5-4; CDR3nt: TGTGCCAGCGGAGAACAGGGGGTTCCAAATTCACCCCTCCACTTT; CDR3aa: CASGEQGVPNSPLHF
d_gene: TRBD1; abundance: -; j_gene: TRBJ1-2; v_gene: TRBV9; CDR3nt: TGTGCCAGCAGCGTAGGGGTCCCGGGACAGGGGACCTATGGCTACACCTTC; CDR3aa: CASSVGVPGQGTYGYTF
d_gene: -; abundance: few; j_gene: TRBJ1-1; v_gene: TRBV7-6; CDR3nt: TGTGCCAGCAGCTTACGGCAGAGAAACACTGAAGCTTTCTTT; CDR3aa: CASSLRQRNTEAFF
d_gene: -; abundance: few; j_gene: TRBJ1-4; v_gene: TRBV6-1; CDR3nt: TGTGCCAGCCAGAGGGCCTTTAATGAAAAACTGTTTTTT; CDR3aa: CASQRAFNEKLFF
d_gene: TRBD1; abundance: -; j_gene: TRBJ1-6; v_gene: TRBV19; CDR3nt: TGTGCCAGTAGCTGGACAGGGTCCCTTTCTTCACCCCTCCACTTT; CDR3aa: CASSWTGSLSSPLHF
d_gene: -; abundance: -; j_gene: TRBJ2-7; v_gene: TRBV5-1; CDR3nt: TGCGCCAGCAGCTATTCAGGGGATAACTACGAGCAGTACTTC; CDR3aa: CASSYSGDNYEQYF